The entry below gives a single T cell receptor beta chain sequence along with its context. It lacks a known antigen. Per-nucleotide qualities are absent, and no much larger clonotype sits a single base away. TCRbeta CDR3 regions were amplified from genomic DNA by means of the immunoSEQ Assay, a bias-controlled multiplex PCR. The authors processed their data as follows. The number of nucleated cells in each sample was estimated by amplification of reference gene primers within the assay. Sequence reads were collapsed and filtered to measure the absolute abundance of every unique TCRbeta CDR3 rearrangement. For each sample, productive Simpson clonality was calculated as the square root of Simpson's diversity index across productive rearrangements. As stored in TCRdb, this immuneACCESS dataset retains in-frame rearrangements with V and J assigned. A fraction of the clones does not appear; measured against another copy, unresolved V genes explain less than half of the discrepancy, and the remainder lacks a known reason. The D gene and trimming were derived from the DNA, and the V and J assignments and clone size from that table. In this sample the table shows 300,000 to 350,000 clones, roughly 87% of which occur a single time. The ten largest clonotypes hold roughly 2% of the sample.

The entry originates in a study of blood T cell repertoires in COVID-19 (dated by TCRdb to between 2020 and 2021). Broadly, across the study: The collaborator samples originated in the United States, Italy and Spain and spanned the acute and convalescent phases of COVID-19. Subjects who had been exposed to COVID-19, were actively infected with it, or had recovered from it provided the deeply sampled blood TCRbeta repertoires that made up the dataset. The repertoires were released in a freely available public database meant as a resource for research on the immune response to SARS-CoV-2. Where HLA class I and class II types were available, the types were taken from metadata supplied by the sample provider, not from assay-based typing. Samples came from the ongoing ImmuneRACE study (first 160 participants) plus 1,254 subjects from 6 global collaborators. A de-identified subject ID, COVID-19 status, age in years and sex were almost always included in the sample metadata. The prospective study material was composed of cDNA or gDNA derived from T cells, B-cell-depleted T cells, or PBMCs.

Study-wide findings and limitations: How much clinical and demographic metadata was included differed by source and by participant, and the metadata was provided uncurated.

Whole blood was collected in K2EDTA tubes by collaborating institutions according to the institutions' own protocols. For TCRbeta analysis, collaborator samples were shipped as frozen whole blood, as isolated PBMCs, or as DNA extracted from either sample type. Specimen: peripheral blood. This clonotype was sampled from a man between 18 and 35 years old with active or convalescent COVID-19.

The bases are TGTGCCAGCAGCCCGGGGGGCAGGAGTTCACCCCTCCACTTT. It codes for CASSPGGRSSPLHF. The chain is made from TRBV28 and TRBJ1-6; TRBD1 could be the D gene, as 6 bases match. CDR1 MDHEN and CDR2 SYDVKM are derived from the germline V gene. There are 14 amino acids in the CDR3, from cysteine to phenylalanine inclusive. CDR3 DNA only is kept here, 42 bases in frame from base 1. A distance of 15 bases separates the germline ends of V and J, which lose 6 bases and 9 bases respectively.